The 27 T cell receptor beta chains in this list originate from one sample, sequenced in a study of blood T cell repertoires in COVID-19. The assay was immunoSEQ multiplex PCR, and TCRdb's table has in-frame clones only and misses some. The sample shows about 140,000 clones, roughly four fifths of them seen only once. The specimen was peripheral blood. Every receptor here comes from a human donor in a cohort sampled during active COVID-19.

The chain carries TRBV7-9 and TRBJ1-1; a weak D match, TRBD1 (5 bases). The CDR3 is made up of 15 amino acids. In germline, CDR1 is SEHNR, CDR2 FQNEAQ (reference sequence). V lost 1 base and J 3 bases, leaving 12 bases between the germline ends. The DNA of the CDR3 is TGTGCCAGCAGCTTAGGGTCCAGGGCCCACACTGAAGCTTTCTTT. This gives the protein CASSLGSRAHTEAFF.

V and J are TRBV7-9 and TRBJ2-3; TRBD2 might be the D (7 bases). The germline V and J ends were trimmed by 1 base and 2 bases, with 10 bases remaining between them. CDR1 and CDR2 (germline): SEHNR, FQNEAQ (reference sequence). This CDR3 is 15 amino acids long. CDR3 DNA sequence: TGTGCCAGCAGCTTAGGGGGGGGCCCCACAGATACGCAGTATTTT. Amino acids: CASSLGGGPTDTQYF.

The genes are TRBV18 and TRBJ2-6; the match to TRBD1 covers 11 bases. V trimming: 4 bases; J trimming: 1 base; junction bases outside the gene matches: 6. Germline loops: CDR1 KGHSH, CDR2 LQKENI. This CDR3 is 18 amino acids long. The CDR3 DNA is TGTGCCAGCTCACGTGGGACAGGGGGAACGTCTGGGGCCAACGTCCTGACTTTC. Its translation is CASSRGTGGTSGANVLTF. Filled out from reference TRBV18 and TRBJ2-6, the complete variable domain reads NAGVMQNPRHLVRRRGQEARLRCSPMKGHSHVYWYRQLPEEGLKFMVYLQKENIIDESGMPKERFSAEFPKEGPSILRIQQVVRGDSAAYFCASSRGTGGTSGANVLTFGAGSRLTVL.

The J gene is TRBJ1-1, the V gene TRBV5-1; the match to TRBD1 covers 9 bases. Unmatched junction bases numbered 13, after V lost 4 bases and J lost 6 bases. The CDR3 contains 16 residues. Germline V gives CDR1 SGHRS, CDR2 YFSETQ. CDR3 sequence: CASSQTEQGAHPEAFF. The CDR3 DNA reads TGCGCCAGCAGCCAGACTGAACAGGGGGCTCATCCTGAAGCTTTCTTT.

CDR3 region: CASSPSTDTQYF. In DNA, the CDR3 is TGCGCCAGCTCCCCAAGCACAGATACGCAGTATTTT. The chain joins TRBV5-1 to TRBJ2-3; no definite D call. The germline V gene has CDR1 SGHRS and CDR2 YFSETQ. Trimming shortened V by 7 bases and J by 0 bases, and 6 bases separated the two germline ends. The CDR3 length is 12 residues.

V is TRBV19 and J is TRBJ2-2; D might be TRBD2 (6 bases). The CDR3 extends over 14 amino acids. Germline CDR1 is LNHDA and CDR2 is SQIVND (reference sequence). Trimming cost V 7 bases and J 7 bases, with 16 bases left between them. CDR3 DNA sequence: TGTGCCAGTACCACTTCAGGAGGGTACGGGGAGCTGTTTTTT. It specifies CASTTSGGYGELFF.

The chain links TRBV5-1 to TRBJ2-5; 16 bases agree with TRBD2. J gave up 1 base and V 3 bases, and 12 bases lay outside the gene matches. CDR1 is SGHRS, CDR2 YFSETQ, per germline. The CDR3 extends over 20 amino acids. The CDR3 region is CASSSQPGTSGGVSQETQYF. DNA for the CDR3: TGCGCCAGCAGCTCCCAACCCGGGACTAGCGGGGGGGTCAGCCAAGAGACCCAGTACTTC.

V usage is TRBV12-3 or TRBV12-4 and J usage is TRBJ2-5; 8 positions agree with TRBD2. The CDR3 is made up of 13 amino acids. Trimming removed 6 bases from V and 9 bases from J; junction bases left unmatched: 9. Here the CDR3 DNA reads TGTGCCAGCAGCCAACTAGCGGCAGGGGCCCAGTACTTC. Residues: CASSQLAAGAQYF.

This clone was seen a single time. The chain joins TRBV6-2 or TRBV6-3 to TRBJ1-2; D might be TRBD1 (6 bases). Germline V gene sequence: CDR1 MNHEY, CDR2 SVGEGT. Trimming cost V 0 bases and J 6 bases, with 14 bases left between them. This CDR3 region has 15 residues. The CDR3 DNA reads TGTGCCAGCAGTTACTCGAGACAGGCCTACCATGGCTACACCTTC. Translation gives CASSYSRQAYHGYTF.

This clone has only a few counts. The CDR3 region is CASSHSAWGAEAFF. CDR3 bases: TGTGCCAGCAGCCACAGCGCGTGGGGGGCTGAAGCTTTCTTT. The gene calls are TRBV6-2 or TRBV6-3 and TRBJ1-1; D is perhaps TRBD1 (5 bases). CDR1 is MNHEY, CDR2 SVGEGT, per germline. This CDR3 is 14 amino acids long. Trimming cost V 6 bases and J 6 bases, with 17 bases left between them.

J is TRBJ2-5 and V is TRBV29-1; 8 nucleotides line up with TRBD1. The J segment lost 3 bases and the V segment lost 6 bases, leaving 9 bases of the junction unmatched. This CDR3 has 14 residues. The germline CDR1 and CDR2 sequences are SQVTM and ANQGSEA. The CDR3 is CSVGTGGPKETQYF. Here the CDR3 DNA reads TGCAGCGTGGGGACAGGAGGGCCGAAAGAGACCCAGTACTTC.

This clone has more than one count but fewer than ten. The chain links TRBV23-1 to TRBJ1-2; D perhaps matches TRBD1 (6 bases). TRBV23-1 is an ORF; its function is uncertain. The ends were cut back, 6 bases at V and 3 bases at J, with 20 bases in the middle. The CDR3 is made up of 16 amino acids. The CDR3 loop reads CASSINPGEGDYGYTF. DNA for the CDR3: TGCGCCAGCAGCATTAACCCTGGGGAGGGGGACTATGGCTACACCTTC.

The chain joins TRBV6-6 to TRBJ1-6; 7 bases map to TRBD1. The V and J ends lost 11 bases and 6 bases, in that order; junction bases with no gene match: 4. From germline, CDR1 is MNHNY and CDR2 SVGAGI (reference sequence). The CDR3 consists of 12 residues. The CDR3: CAGRQGNSPLHF. In nucleotides, the CDR3 is TGTGCCGGAAGACAGGGTAATTCACCCCTCCACTTT.

V usage is TRBV5-3 and J usage is TRBJ1-4, with D unclear. TRBV5-3 is classed as an ORF, of uncertain function. V lost 0 bases and J 8 bases, leaving 20 bases between the germline ends. This CDR3 comprises 17 residues. CDR3 in DNA: TGTGCCAGAAGCTTGGAGTGGATAACCGGGATTAGAGAAAAACTGTTTTTT. Amino acid sequence: CARSLEWITGIREKLFF.

The chain links TRBV19 to TRBJ2-3; TRBD1 is a possible D gene (5 bases). Germline-derived CDR1 and CDR2 are LNHDA and SQIVND (reference sequence). With 3 bases removed from V and 4 bases from J, the gap between germline ends came to 20 bases. The CDR3 extends over 17 amino acids. The CDR3 DNA sequence: TGTGCCAGTAGTATCGCCCAGGGAAGGGTAAGGTCAGATACGCAGTATTTT. Its translation is CASSIAQGRVRSDTQYF.

Note on this clone: A read error may account for a junction end that differs from germline. V usage is TRBV7-7 and J usage is TRBJ2-2; 13 nucleotides match TRBD2. The CDR3 totals 18 residues. Germline V lookup: CDR1 SSHAT, CDR2 FNYEAQ (reference sequence). The CDR3 nucleotides read TGTGCTAGCAGTCGTTACGCCGGGACTAGCGGGGATACCGGGGAGCTGTTTTTT. Protein sequence: CASSRYAGTSGDTGELFF.

This clone was seen more than once but under ten times. The V gene is TRBV9, the J gene TRBJ2-1, with TRBD2 identical over 10 bases. Germline values: CDR1 SGDLS, CDR2 YYNGEE. After removal of 1 base from V and 9 bases from J, the junction contained 7 bases not matched to a gene. The CDR3 is made up of 15 amino acids. The CDR3 is CASSVTTSGEVEQFF. The CDR3 nucleotides read TGTGCCAGCAGCGTAACAACTAGCGGGGAGGTTGAGCAGTTCTTC.

This rearrangement joins TRBV6-6 to TRBJ1-1; weak D call: TRBD1 (5 bases). The CDR3 totals 15 residues. V shed 4 bases and J shed 2 bases, with 14 bases lying between them. CDR1 is MNHNY, CDR2 SVGAGI, per germline (reference sequence). The CDR3 loop reads CASSSHQTVNTEAFF. The CDR3 DNA reads TGTGCCAGCAGTTCACACCAGACAGTCAACACTGAAGCTTTCTTT.

This clone was seen repeatedly, ten times or more. The chain carries TRBV6-2 or TRBV6-3 and TRBJ2-6; D gene uncertain. V was trimmed by 0 bases and J by 4 bases, leaving 16 bases between them. The CDR3 is 18 residues long. The germline V gene has CDR1 MNHEY and CDR2 SVGEGT. The CDR3 spells CASSYSFGWASGANVLTF. The CDR3 DNA sequence: TGTGCCAGCAGTTACTCGTTCGGTTGGGCTTCCGGGGCCAACGTCCTGACTTTC.

The chain carries TRBV7-2 and TRBJ2-5; 10 bases fit TRBD2. This CDR3 contains 19 residues. Losses at the gene ends were 3 bases for V and 5 bases for J; bases not matched to a gene: 18. Per the germline V gene, CDR1 is SGHTA and CDR2 is FQGNSA. The chain's CDR3 is CASSLDNIGERGGRETQYF. CDR3 nucleotide sequence: TGTGCCAGCAGCTTGGACAATATCGGTGAGCGGGGGGGCCGCGAGACCCAGTACTTC.

The gene calls are TRBV24-1 and TRBJ2-3; TRBD1 matches 8 bases. This CDR3 contains 18 residues. CDR1 KGHDR and CDR2 SFDVKD come from the germline V gene. J was trimmed by 7 bases and V by 4 bases; bases with no gene match: 18. CDR3 DNA sequence: TGTGCCACCAGTGAACCCGGACAGGGTAGTCCATCAGTGAATACGCAGTATTTT. Protein sequence: CATSEPGQGSPSVNTQYF.

The V call is TRBV9, the J call TRBJ1-4; TRBD1 aligns across 9 bases. Germline CDR1 reads SGDLS; CDR2 reads YYNGEE. This CDR3 region has 16 residues. Trimming at V came to 2 bases and at J to 7 bases, leaving 9 bases not matched to a gene. CDR3 sequence: CASSVNRGRRVEKLFF. The CDR3 DNA sequence: TGTGCCAGCAGCGTTAACAGGGGGCGACGGGTTGAAAAACTGTTTTTT.

The rearrangement joins TRBV11-2 to TRBJ2-5, with 8 nucleotides matching TRBD1. V shed 4 bases and J 2 bases; nucleotides not matched to a gene: 3. Germline-derived CDR1 and CDR2 are SGHAT and FQNNGV. The CDR3 runs 14 residues. CDR3 bases: TGTGCCAGCAGCTCTGGACAGGGACAAGAGACCCAGTACTTC. Translating it yields CASSSGQGQETQYF.

The rearrangement links TRBV4-1 to TRBJ2-3; D is uncertain. Germline CDR1 MGHRA, CDR2 YSYEKL. The CDR3 runs 14 residues. The V and J ends lost 0 bases and 5 bases respectively, with 9 bases between them. The CDR3 is CASSQEFSEDTQYF. CDR3 coding DNA: TGCGCCAGCAGCCAAGAGTTCAGCGAAGATACGCAGTATTTT.

V is TRBV5-6 and J is TRBJ1-4, with TRBD1 identical over 7 bases. The ends lost 3 bases at V and 6 bases at J; junction bases unmatched: 8. The CDR3 is 15 residues long. The germline V gene has CDR1 SGHDT and CDR2 YYEEEE. This CDR3 is CASSSFRGFDEKLFF. CDR3 in DNA: TGTGCCAGCAGCTCGTTCAGGGGGTTCGATGAAAAACTGTTTTTT. Drawing the rest from reference TRBV5-6 and TRBJ1-4, the complete variable domain is DAGVTQSPTHLIKTRGQQVTLRCSPKSGHDTVSWYQQALGQGPQFIFQYYEEEERQRGNFPDRFSGHQFPNYSSELNVNALLLGDSALYLCASSSFRGFDEKLFFGSGTQLSVL.

This chain connects TRBV3-1 (or the pseudogene TRBV3-2) to TRBJ2-2, with a weak D call TRBD1 (5 bases). CDR3 size: 16 residues. The germline V and J ends were trimmed by 0 bases and 6 bases, with 14 bases remaining between them. Germline V gene lookup returns CDR1 LGHDT and CDR2 YNNKEL (reference sequence). This CDR3 reads CASSQEAFLGAGELFF. The DNA for the CDR3 is TGTGCCAGCAGCCAAGAGGCCTTCTTAGGGGCCGGGGAGCTGTTTTTT.

The genes are TRBV19 and TRBJ1-1; D unresolved. Germline V gene sequence: CDR1 LNHDA, CDR2 SQIVND (reference sequence). Deletions cut 0 bases from V and 0 bases from J, with 8 bases between. This CDR3 is 15 amino acids long. The CDR3: CASSIEGVMNTEAFF. The CDR3 DNA reads TGTGCCAGTAGTATAGAGGGCGTCATGAACACTGAAGCTTTCTTT.